One T cell receptor (beta chain) is described in this entry. Antigen specificity is unknown. This specimen comes from a study of T cell repertoires in cytomegalovirus infection. Study information: Matching HLA type, along with CMV infection, was indicated by public TCR beta signatures. Study observations and caveats: What dominated the ex vivo response were HLA-C-restricted CMV-specific TCR beta clonotypes.

Germline V gene sequence: CDR1 MNHEY, CDR2 SVGEGT. The CDR3 consists of 20 residues. V lost 2 bases, J lost 0 bases, and 25 bases lay in between. In TCRdb, the reads were re-called with MiXCR into one record per CDR3 protein. The repertoire holds around 710,000 distinct CDR3 sequences, with 25% to 35% as singletons. The source of this sequence is a human donor in good health (CMV status not recorded). Some clones in this sample may be carry-over from other donors' samples. The rearrangement joins TRBV6-2 or TRBV6-3 to TRBJ2-5, with D perhaps TRBD1 or TRBD2 (5 bases each). The starting material was cultured CD8+ T cells from PBMCs, obtained from culture after CMV antigen stimulation. The CDR3 sequence is CASSYPPIVPGQQYQETQYF. In DNA, the CDR3 is TGTGCCAGCAGTTACCCGCCTATCGTCCCGGGGCAACAGTACCAAGAGACCCAGTACTTC.